This T cell receptor (beta chain) was profiled in a study of blood T cell repertoires in COVID-19. Clones were read by immunoSEQ multiplex PCR, and TCRdb kept only the in-frame ones, dropping some. This table has about 130,000 clones, more than 70% appearing once. V trimming: 5 bases; J trimming: 7 bases; junction bases outside the gene matches: 17. The CDR3 has 18 amino acids. The germline V gene has CDR1 MDHEN and CDR2 SYDVKM. The source of this sequence is a man in his fifties with acute or convalescent COVID-19. The sequencing input was peripheral blood. The chain joins TRBV28 to TRBJ1-2, with 12 nucleotides matching TRBD1. CDR3 loop: CASSPSSSGTGGVRGYTF. CDR3 sequence (DNA): TGTGCCAGCAGTCCCTCTTCCTCCGGGACAGGGGGCGTGCGTGGCTACACCTTC.